This T cell receptor beta chain came from a study of T cells in Graves' hyperthyroidism and ophthalmopathy. Trimming removed 3 bases at V and 4 bases at J, with 13 bases between. There are 14 residues in the CDR3. Germline V gene data show CDR1 as SGDLS and CDR2 as YYNGEE. The TCR beta CDR3 regions underwent amplification using RNA transcripts as the source. The TCR CDR3 first-round RT-PCR relied on the HTBI primer set. TCRdb re-derived calls from the multiplex PCR reads in MiXCR, one entry per CDR3 protein. Of 300,000 or so distinct CDR3 sequences in the sample, 15% to 20% are singletons; the top ten hold around 35%. This clonotype was counted a few times. Graves' hyperthyroidism showing no ophthalmopathy progression within 18 months was considered stable. Participants, patients aged 18 to 65, had newly diagnosed hyperthyroidism with a duration under 2 months. Uncontrolled infection, other autoimmune disease, pregnancy or lactation excluded patients.

This rearrangement joins TRBV9 to TRBJ1-1; TRBD1 might be the D (6 bases). The TCR was taken from a man aged 25-45 years with Graves' hyperthyroidism. The sample taken for sequencing was blood. CDR3: CASSGTTGGTEAFF. The CDR3 bases are TGTGCCAGCAGCGGGACGACAGGCGGCACTGAAGCTTTCTTT.